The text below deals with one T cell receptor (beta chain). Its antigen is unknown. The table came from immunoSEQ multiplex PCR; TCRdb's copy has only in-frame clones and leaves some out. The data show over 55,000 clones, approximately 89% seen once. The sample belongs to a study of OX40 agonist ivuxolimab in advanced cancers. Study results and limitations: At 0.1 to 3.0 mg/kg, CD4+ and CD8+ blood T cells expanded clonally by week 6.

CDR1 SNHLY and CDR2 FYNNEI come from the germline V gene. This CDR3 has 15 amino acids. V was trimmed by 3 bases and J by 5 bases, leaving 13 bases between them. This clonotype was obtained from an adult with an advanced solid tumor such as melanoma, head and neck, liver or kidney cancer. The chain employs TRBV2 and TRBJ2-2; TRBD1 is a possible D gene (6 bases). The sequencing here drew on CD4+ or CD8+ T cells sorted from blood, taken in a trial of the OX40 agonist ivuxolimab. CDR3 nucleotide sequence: TGTGCCAGCAGTGATCCCGGACAGACTACCGGGGAGCTGTTTTTT. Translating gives CASSDPGQTTGELFF. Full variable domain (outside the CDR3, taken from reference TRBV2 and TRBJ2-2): EPEVTQTPSHQVTQMGQEVILRCVPISNHLYFYWYRQILGQKVEFLVSFYNNEISEKSEIFDDQFSVERPDGSNFTLKIRSTKLEDSAMYFCASSDPGQTTGELFFGEGSRLTVL.